This T cell receptor beta chain was sequenced in a study of T-cell memory formation after mild COVID-19 (dated by TCRdb to the early 2020s). A note on the overall study: TCR sequence clusters from the two donors were found to be largely donor specific. Two young, previously healthy adult volunteers, one female and one male, were included in the cohort. Longitudinal TCRalpha and TCRbeta repertoire sequencing tracked T-cell clones expanding and contracting after mild COVID-19 in two donors.

A word on this clonotype: Which antigen it targets is not known. No much larger clonotype is one base removed from it; base qualities were not supplied.

PBMCs were isolated by Ficoll-Paque density gradient centrifugation. On the study overall, not on this receptor specifically: Some responding clones were detected in pre-infection memory, which suggested that pre-existing cross-reactive memory T cells had joined the SARS-CoV-2 response. Balanced CD4/CD8 phenotypes were observed for clones contracting from day 15 to 85, whereas a bias towards CD4+ was observed for a second wave of clones expanding from day 15 to 37. Whether the second-wave clones peaking on day 37 were SARS-CoV-2 specific was not confirmed. The study covered only a couple of mild cases, and larger cohorts including severe cases with pre-infection samples were considered necessary. Contracting CD4+ clones appeared mostly in the CM and EM memory subsets, whereas CD8+ clones were enriched in EMRA.

Sequencing used an Illumina NovaSeq 6000. TCRalpha and TCRbeta cDNA libraries were constructed by 5'RACE with constant-segment primers, with sample barcodes and unique molecular identifiers being introduced. RNA was extracted from every sample with Trizol reagent. Library amplification was performed in two PCR steps, and a second sample barcode and Illumina TruSeq adapters were introduced in the second step. The libraries were sequenced on an Illumina NovaSeq using 2 x 150 bp paired-end reads. The original methods were these. The reads were demultiplexed and collapsed into UMI-guided consensus sequences using migec v1.2.7. With mixcr v2.1.11, UMI consensuses were aligned to TRA and TRB V and J templates and assembled into clonotypes. A clonotype was counted as expanded or contracted only when both edgeR and NoisET called the clonotype significant, with the noise models trained on biological replicates. edgeR calls used a false discovery rate-adjusted p below 0.01 and a log2 fold-change threshold of 1. PCA with hierarchical clustering of max-normalized trajectories of the 1000 most abundant clonotypes was used as exploratory dynamics analysis. Separately sequenced CD4+ and CD8+ repertoires were used to assign a CD4 or CD8 phenotype to each responding clone. Using fastp trimming at Q25 and MiXCR clonotype assembly, TCRdb reanalyzed the public sequencing data and kept in-frame beta chains. Rows are unified per CDR3 protein, each entry keeping the most common DNA and genes. These V and J calls derive from TCRdb rather than the authors' analysis. Present in this sample are fewer than 140,000 distinct CDR3 sequences, around 12% of which were seen just once. The top ten clones comprise 27% of the sample.

The germline V gene sets CDR1 to SGHTA and CDR2 to FQGTGA. Trimming leaves V shorter by 5 bases and J shorter by 8 bases, with the junction holding 7 bases beyond the gene matches. Its CDR3 holds 15 amino acids, cysteine through phenylalanine. The only DNA kept is the CDR3, 45 bases in frame from the first base. Sequences were obtained from PBMCs or a T cell subset sorted from them (not recorded which). The receptor chain draws on TRBV7-3 and TRBJ2-1, with TRBD2 matching 12 junction bases. The TCR was taken from an adult woman who had mild COVID-19 (a few samples of this study predate the infection). The sample titles of this study are shuffled in the database, so cell type and time point are left out; the donor was told from shared clones. The encoded CDR3 is CASSPLAGGLDEQFF. The DNA sequence reads TGTGCCAGCAGCCCACTAGCGGGAGGCTTGGATGAGCAGTTCTTC.